This passage covers 30 T cell receptor beta chains from one sample sequenced in a study of T cell responses to AZD1222 COVID-19 vaccine. Only in-frame clones appear in the TCRdb table, and some are missing; sequencing was by immunoSEQ multiplex PCR. Among about 160,000 clones, roughly nine tenths were seen once, and the ten largest hold about 4.5%. This material consisted of peripheral blood, taken on day 0 of MenACWY control vaccination. These receptors came from an adult in good health.

V usage is TRBV12-5 and J usage is TRBJ2-1, with 9 bases identical to TRBD2. J lost 2 bases, V lost 4 bases, and 6 bases had no gene match. The CDR3 covers 16 residues. The germline V gene encodes CDR1 LGHNT and CDR2 FRNRAP. CDR3 sequence reads: CASGSISGRTYNEQFF. The CDR3 region has the DNA TGTGCTAGTGGTTCGATTAGCGGGAGAACCTACAATGAGCAGTTCTTC.

This chain joins TRBV5-1 and TRBJ1-4; D not certain. The CDR3 extends over 17 amino acids. The V and J ends lost 1 base and 3 bases respectively, with 16 bases between them. Germline CDR1 reads SGHRS; CDR2 reads YFSETQ. The DNA for the CDR3 is TGCGCCAGCAGCTTGTCATCCCACGGGTCGGCTAATGAAAAACTGTTTTTT. The encoded protein is CASSLSSHGSANEKLFF.

The chain carries TRBV27 and TRBJ1-2; weak D call: TRBD1 (6 bases). CDR3 length: 14 amino acids. Germline V gene sequence: CDR1 MNHEY, CDR2 SMNVEV (reference sequence). Trimming cost V 3 bases and J 7 bases, with 15 bases left between them. The CDR3, as DNA: TGTGCCAGCAGTTTGAACCGGGACACTTCTGGCTACACCTTC. Its protein is CASSLNRDTSGYTF.

The chain combines TRBV5-1 with TRBJ1-1; tentative D call: TRBD1 (5 bases). The ends were cut back, 7 bases at V and 1 base at J, with 11 bases in the middle. Per germline, CDR1 SGHRS and CDR2 YFSETQ. The CDR3 totals 13 residues. The CDR3 DNA reads as TGCGCCAGCGGCCATGGGGGGAACACTGAAGCTTTCTTT. This encodes CASGHGGNTEAFF.

The CDR3 DNA reads TGTGCCAGCAGTTACTCGAGAGGGAATGAGCAGTTCTTC. The encoded protein is CASSYSRGNEQFF. The rearrangement uses TRBV6-5 and TRBJ2-1, with D possibly being TRBD2 (5 bases). The CDR3 is made up of 13 amino acids. The germline CDR1 and CDR2 sequences are MNHEY and SVGAGI. V was cut by 0 bases and J by 7 bases, with 7 bases left in between.

The chain is built from TRBV18 and TRBJ1-4, with D possibly being TRBD1 (6 bases). Germline V gene data show CDR1 as KGHSH and CDR2 as LQKENI. V lost 4 bases to trimming and J lost 0 bases, with 18 bases between them. This CDR3 is built from 18 residues. The DNA for the CDR3 is TGTGCCAGCTCACTAACCCGGCAGGGGACCTCAACTAATGAAAAACTGTTTTTT. Protein product: CASSLTRQGTSTNEKLFF.

The V and J genes are TRBV5-1 and TRBJ1-2; a weak D match, TRBD1 (5 bases). The V gene lost 8 bases and the J gene lost 5 bases, with 22 bases spanning the gap. Germline V lookup: CDR1 SGHRS, CDR2 YFSETQ. This CDR3 has 15 amino acids. The CDR3 DNA sequence: TGCGCCAGTAGCACAGGAGGCCTTGCTTTTTATGGCTACACCTTC. This sequence encodes CASSTGGLAFYGYTF. Together with reference TRBV5-1 and TRBJ1-2, the CDR3 gives the full variable domain: KAGVTQTPRYLIKTRGQQVTLSCSPISGHRSVSWYQQTPGQGLQFLFEYFSETQRNKGNFPGRFSGRQFSNSRSEMNVSTLELGDSALYLCASSTGGLAFYGYTFGSGTRLTVV.

The rearrangement joins TRBV28 to TRBJ1-1; D is possibly TRBD1 (6 bases). The germline V gene encodes CDR1 MDHEN and CDR2 SYDVKM. The CDR3 extends over 13 amino acids. With 6 bases removed from V and 2 bases from J, the gap between germline ends came to 10 bases. CDR3 sequence reads: CASRPGGNTEAFF. In nucleotides, the CDR3 is TGTGCCAGCAGACCGGGGGGCAACACTGAAGCTTTCTTT.

The V gene is TRBV6-5, the J gene TRBJ2-1; 10 bases match TRBD2. Unmatched junction bases numbered 3, after V lost 0 bases and J lost 4 bases. From germline, CDR1 is MNHEY and CDR2 SVGAGI. The CDR3 is made up of 16 amino acids. DNA of the CDR3: TGTGCCAGCAGTTACTCGGGACTAGCGTTTTACAATGAGCAGTTCTTC. As protein: CASSYSGLAFYNEQFF.

CDR3 coding DNA: TGTGCCAGCAGCCAAGATCCCCACGGCCACACTGAAGCTTTCTTT. Protein product: CASSQDPHGHTEAFF. The chain recombines TRBV14 with TRBJ1-1; D gene ambiguous. The V and J ends lost 0 bases and 3 bases respectively, with 11 bases between them. Germline V gene sequence: CDR1 SGHDN, CDR2 FVKESK. The CDR3 is made up of 15 amino acids.

This chain connects TRBV24-1 to TRBJ1-2; unclear D gene. V was clipped by 3 bases and J by 4 bases, with 8 bases between them. There are 13 residues in the CDR3. CDR1 is KGHDR, CDR2 SFDVKD, per germline. The CDR3 here is CATSDGPFYGYTF. Here the CDR3 DNA reads TGTGCCACCAGTGATGGACCGTTCTATGGCTACACCTTC.

The chain is built from TRBV7-9 and TRBJ1-2; a possible D gene is TRBD1 (6 bases). This CDR3 is built from 13 residues. CDR1 is SEHNR and CDR2 is FQNEAQ in the germline V gene (reference sequence). V lost 6 bases and J lost 5, with 13 bases in between. CDR3 in DNA: TGTGCCAGCAGTTCACAGGGCCTTTATGGCTACACCTTC. Amino acids: CASSSQGLYGYTF.

The rearrangement uses TRBV5-6 and TRBJ1-5; D gene ambiguous. This CDR3 spans 13 amino acids. Germline V CDR1 and CDR2: SGHDT, YYEEEE. Between the trimmed V and J ends, which lost 1 base and 4 bases, there was a span of 6 bases. CDR3 residues: CASSLKGNQPQHF. CDR3 bases: TGTGCCAGCAGCTTGAAGGGAAATCAGCCCCAGCATTTT.

The V call is TRBV6-5, the J call TRBJ2-5; 9 positions agree with TRBD1. The germline V gene has CDR1 MNHEY and CDR2 SVGAGI. The ends lost 7 bases at V and 5 bases at J; junction bases unmatched: 8. The CDR3 loop spans 14 amino acids. The CDR3 sequence is CASTQDRGSETQYF. The CDR3 DNA reads as TGTGCCAGCACCCAGGACAGGGGTTCGGAGACCCAGTACTTC.

The gene calls are TRBV5-1 and TRBJ1-2; tentative D call: TRBD1 (6 bases). The CDR3 length is 14 residues. The germline gives CDR1 SGHRS, CDR2 YFSETQ. Trimming stripped 4 bases from V and 6 bases from J, with 16 bases between. The CDR3 is CASSLGGHQNGYTF. In DNA form, the CDR3 reads TGCGCCAGCAGCCTGGGGGGACACCAGAATGGCTACACCTTC.

The chain has TRBV19 and TRBJ2-2; possible D gene TRBD2, 6 bases. Germline CDR1 LNHDA, CDR2 SQIVND (reference sequence). With 4 bases removed from V and 8 bases from J, the gap between germline ends came to 14 bases. The length of the CDR3 is 14 residues. The CDR3, as DNA: TGTGCCAGTAGTAGGGATCTAGCGTGGGGGGAGCTGTTTTTT. Translating it yields CASSRDLAWGELFF.

The chain couples TRBV10-3 to TRBJ1-2, with D hard to call. Trimming stripped 0 bases from V and 7 bases from J, with 15 bases between. The length of the CDR3 is 15 residues. The germline V gene encodes CDR1 ENHRY and CDR2 SYGVKD. CDR3 DNA sequence: TGTGCCATCAGTGAGTCGACTCCCACGTTCGGTGGCTACACCTTC. It codes for CAISESTPTFGGYTF.

The genes are TRBV29-1 and TRBJ2-2, with 12 bases that match TRBD1. CDR1 SQVTM and CDR2 ANQGSEA come from the germline V gene. The CDR3 length is 17 residues. The J segment lost 6 bases and the V segment lost 1 base, leaving 9 bases of the junction unmatched. The CDR3 here is CSVEGTGTGGAAGELFF. The DNA for the CDR3 is TGCAGCGTTGAAGGAACCGGGACAGGGGGCGCGGCCGGGGAGCTGTTTTTT.

This rearrangement joins TRBV4-1 to TRBJ1-2; D possibly corresponds to TRBD1 (6 bases). This CDR3 is 15 amino acids long. Trimming left V 2 bases short and J 5 bases short, with 15 bases between. Germline loops: CDR1 MGHRA, CDR2 YSYEKL. The CDR3 DNA reads as TGCGCCAGCAGCCAAACGGGACAATTGGGGTATGGCTACACCTTC. It codes for CASSQTGQLGYGYTF.

This chain joins TRBV9 and TRBJ2-1, with TRBD2 matching over 11 bases. Trimming cost V 1 base and J 6 bases; bases outside gene matches: 0. Germline V gene lookup returns CDR1 SGDLS and CDR2 YYNGEE. The CDR3 runs to 14 residues. Here the CDR3 reads CASSVTSGGNEQFF. The CDR3 bases are TGTGCCAGCAGCGTAACTAGCGGGGGCAATGAGCAGTTCTTC.

V and J are TRBV7-2 and TRBJ2-7; TRBD2 is a possible D gene (5 bases). The CDR3 sequence is 17 residues long. Germline lookup yields CDR1 SGHTA and CDR2 FQGNSA. The ends were cut back, 2 bases at V and 0 bases at J, with 17 bases in the middle. The CDR3 region has the DNA TGTGCCAGCAGCTTAATCCACGTGCGGGCTAGCTCCTACGAGCAGTACTTC. It is translated as CASSLIHVRASSYEQYF.

The DNA of the CDR3 is TGTGCCAGTAGTATTACAGGGGCGAACTATGGCTACACCTTC. The encoded protein is CASSITGANYGYTF. The V and J genes are TRBV19 and TRBJ1-2; 7 bases fit TRBD1. V shed 3 bases and J 2 bases; nucleotides not matched to a gene: 3. This CDR3 is 14 amino acids long. Per germline, CDR1 LNHDA and CDR2 SQIVND (reference sequence).

The gene calls are TRBV30 and TRBJ2-7; D may match TRBD1 or TRBD2 (5 bases each). The V gene's germline CDR1 is GTSNPN and CDR2 SVGIG (reference sequence). V was trimmed by 2 bases and J by 4 bases, leaving 12 bases between them. The CDR3 has 13 amino acids. This chain's CDR3 is CAWSRGLIYEQYF. CDR3 coding DNA: TGTGCCTGGAGTCGGGGCCTTATTTACGAGCAGTACTTC. The full variable domain, with the rest looked up from reference TRBV30 and TRBJ2-7, is SQTIHQWPATLVQPVGSPLSLECTVEGTSNPNLYWYRQAAGRGLQLLFYSVGIGQISSEVPQNLSASRPQDRQFILSSKKLLLSDSGFYLCAWSRGLIYEQYFGPGTRLTVT.

This clone was seen only once. This chain links TRBV19 with TRBJ1-2; D is undetermined. The CDR3 loop spans 13 amino acids. Trimming stripped 2 bases from V and 7 bases from J, with 11 bases between. Germline values: CDR1 LNHDA, CDR2 SQIVND (reference sequence). The CDR3 loop reads CASSIRTLGGYTF. CDR3 coding DNA: TGTGCCAGTAGTATACGAACCCTCGGTGGCTACACCTTC.

V is TRBV30 and J is TRBJ1-4; D is possibly TRBD1 (6 bases). The germline V and J ends were trimmed by 0 bases and 8 bases, with 13 bases remaining between them. Germline values: CDR1 GTSNPN, CDR2 SVGIG (reference sequence). There are 14 residues in the CDR3. CDR3: CAWSVRGGWEKLFF. In DNA, the CDR3 is TGTGCCTGGAGTGTACGAGGGGGGTGGGAAAAACTGTTTTTT.

The genes are TRBV29-1 and TRBJ1-2; 11 bases match TRBD1. The CDR3 contains 14 residues. The trim removed 5 bases at V and 10 bases at J, leaving 12 bases unmatched. Per the germline V gene, CDR1 is SQVTM and CDR2 is ANQGSEA. In nucleotides, the CDR3 is TGCAGCGTTAGGGACAGGGGGAGAGTCGCGGCCTACACCTTC. It is translated as CSVRDRGRVAAYTF.

J is TRBJ2-5 and V is TRBV25-1; tentatively, D is TRBD2 (6 bases). Germline CDR1 and CDR2: MGHDK and SYGVNS. CDR3 length equals 15 residues. The ends were cut back, 3 bases at V and 5 bases at J, with 16 bases in the middle. The DNA of the CDR3 is TGTGCCAGCAGTGATGCGACTAGACGGTACGAGACCCAGTACTTC. Amino acids: CASSDATRRYETQYF.

In this sample, this clone turned up once. V is TRBV2 and J is TRBJ2-5; TRBD2 aligns across 10 bases. The CDR3 sequence is 13 residues long. V gave up 10 bases and J gave up 7 bases; unmatched junction bases: 9. Germline CDR1 reads SNHLY; CDR2 reads FYNNEI. The CDR3 bases are TGTGCCACCCAGGGTGGACTAGCGGCGACCCAGTACTTC. Residues: CATQGGLAATQYF. Full variable domain (missing parts from reference TRBV2 and TRBJ2-5): EPEVTQTPSHQVTQMGQEVILRCVPISNHLYFYWYRQILGQKVEFLVSFYNNEISEKSEIFDDQFSVERPDGSNFTLKIRSTKLEDSAMYFCATQGGLAATQYFGPGTRLLVL.

The chain recombines TRBV9 with TRBJ1-1; tentatively, D is TRBD1 (5 bases). Germline V gives CDR1 SGDLS, CDR2 YYNGEE. The CDR3 covers 15 residues. With 3 bases removed from V and 4 bases from J, the gap between germline ends came to 16 bases. The CDR3 DNA sequence: TGTGCCAGCAGCGCGACCGGGACCCATGTCACTGAAGCTTTCTTT. It is translated as CASSATGTHVTEAFF.

This clone was detected once. The V and J genes are TRBV24-1 and TRBJ2-7; weak D call: TRBD2 (5 bases). Germline CDR1 reads KGHDR; CDR2 reads SFDVKD. The CDR3 is made up of 15 amino acids. Between the trimmed V and J ends, which lost 2 bases and 0 bases, there was a span of 10 bases. The CDR3 sequence: CATSDSRTGSYEQYF. In DNA, the CDR3 is TGTGCCACCAGTGATTCCAGGACTGGCTCCTACGAGCAGTACTTC.